The 13 T cell receptor beta chains given below trace back to one sample, sequenced in a study of T cell responses to AZD1222 COVID-19 vaccine (dated by TCRdb to about 2021). Receptors were amplified or captured by the immunoSEQ multiplex PCR assay. TCRdb carries this immuneACCESS record with in-frame sequences only. Its versions omit some clonotypes, under half of them owing to an unresolved V gene in the studies checked, with the rest unexplained. The sample records some 120,000 clones, approximately 88% of which are singletons. Approximately 8% of the sample is taken by the ten largest. Explained via the paper, the time point label denotes: baseline before first vaccination. Specimen: peripheral blood, collected on day 0 of AZD1222 vaccination. The receptors here all came from an adult in good health.

The genes are TRBV7-2 and TRBJ2-2; 8 nucleotides line up with TRBD2. This CDR3 comprises 15 residues. The germline V gene has CDR1 SGHTA and CDR2 FQGNSA. V lost 5 bases to trimming and J lost 4 bases; unmatched junction nucleotides: 6. As DNA, the CDR3 is TGTGCCAGCAGCAATAGCGGGGTGCCCACCGGGGAGCTGTTTTTT. Translation gives CASSNSGVPTGELFF.

This clone was seen a single time. The chain carries TRBV10-1 and TRBJ2-7; possibly TRBD1 for D (6 bases). Germline V gene lookup returns CDR1 WNHNN and CDR2 SYGVQD (reference sequence). CDR3 size: 14 residues. Trimming pared 0 bases from V and 2 bases from J, leaving 8 bases between. In DNA form, the CDR3 reads TGCGCCAGCAGTGAGTCGACAGGTGCCTACGAGCAGTACTTC. Residues: CASSESTGAYEQYF.

The rearrangement links TRBV2 to TRBJ1-2; D unresolved. V lost 4 bases and J 4 bases, leaving 10 bases between the germline ends. CDR1 is SNHLY and CDR2 is FYNNEI in the germline V gene. The length of the CDR3 is 13 residues. CDR3 bases: TGTGCCAGCAGTGCCCAGGCTGGCTATGGCTACACCTTC. It specifies CASSAQAGYGYTF. The entire variable domain, with the rest obtained from reference TRBV2 and TRBJ1-2, is as follows: EPEVTQTPSHQVTQMGQEVILRCVPISNHLYFYWYRQILGQKVEFLVSFYNNEISEKSEIFDDQFSVERPDGSNFTLKIRSTKLEDSAMYFCASSAQAGYGYTFGSGTRLTVV.

The chain is built from TRBV9 and TRBJ2-1; 8 bases agree with TRBD2. Germline loops: CDR1 SGDLS, CDR2 YYNGEE. The CDR3 contains 15 residues. The junction had 9 bases not matched to a gene; V was cut back by 4 bases and J by 6 bases. Here the CDR3 reads CASSNGLAGSNEQFF. In DNA, the CDR3 is TGTGCCAGCAGCAATGGACTAGCAGGGAGCAATGAGCAGTTCTTC.

The chain links TRBV6-1 to TRBJ2-1, with D unresolved. CDR3 length: 14 amino acids. The V end was cut by 2 bases, the J end by 9 bases, with 14 bases between. Per germline, CDR1 MNHNS and CDR2 SASEGT. The CDR3 bases are TGTGCCAGCAGTGAATTACGAGCGATGGGTGAGCAGTTCTTC. It translates to CASSELRAMGEQFF.

This chain uses TRBV28 with TRBJ1-6; 7 bases align to TRBD1. CDR3 length equals 14 residues. V lost 1 base to trimming and J lost 14 bases; unmatched junction nucleotides: 8. Germline CDR1 reads MDHEN; CDR2 reads SYDVKM. This CDR3 is CASSLSDRPSTLHF. DNA of the CDR3: TGTGCCAGCAGTTTATCGGACAGGCCTTCCACCCTCCACTTT.

This rearrangement joins TRBV5-4 to TRBJ1-1; 7 positions agree with TRBD1. This CDR3 region has 18 residues. Germline CDR1 reads SGHNT; CDR2 reads YYREEE (reference sequence). With V trimmed by 4 bases and J by 3 bases, 18 bases remained unmatched. The CDR3 DNA follows: TGTGCCAGCAGCCCAGGTCGGGGGGCAGGGGGAATTGACACTGAAGCTTTCTTT. Translation: CASSPGRGAGGIDTEAFF.

This clone was observed a handful of times. The V gene is TRBV25-1, the J gene TRBJ1-4; D is unclear. The CDR3 runs to 15 residues. Germline assignment: CDR1 MGHDK and CDR2 SYGVNS. The V gene lost 2 bases and the J gene lost 6 bases, with 13 bases spanning the gap. CDR3 region: CASSEEFGFYEKLFF. Written as DNA, the CDR3 is TGTGCCAGCAGTGAAGAGTTCGGGTTTTATGAAAAACTGTTTTTT. Together with reference TRBV25-1 and TRBJ1-4, the CDR3 gives the full variable domain: EADIYQTPRYLVIGTGKKITLECSQTMGHDKMYWYQQDPGMELHLIHYSYGVNSTEKGDLSSESTVSRIRTEHFPLTLESARPSHTSQYLCASSEEFGFYEKLFFGSGTQLSVL.

This clone is a singleton in its sample. This chain links TRBV3-1 (or the pseudogene TRBV3-2) with TRBJ2-3; TRBD1 is a possible D gene (6 bases). Per germline, CDR1 LGHDT and CDR2 YNNKEL (reference sequence). The ends were cut back, 0 bases at V and 7 bases at J, with 14 bases in the middle. This CDR3 has 15 residues. The CDR3 spells CASSQEGTPRNTQYF. As DNA, the CDR3 is TGTGCCAGCAGCCAAGAGGGGACACCACGGAATACGCAGTATTTT.

This chain connects TRBV1 to TRBJ1-5; the listed D gene, TRBD1, was not tested against the DNA. TRBV1 is noted as a pseudogene. The CDR3 is 20 residues long. CDR3 region: CTSSQDNLVPTGSWRQPQHF. CDR3 in DNA: TGCACCAGCAGCCAAGATAACCTCGTCCCCACAGGGTCCTGGCGTCAGCCCCAGCATTTT.

The count of this clone is one. V is TRBV5-5 and J is TRBJ1-6; D remains ambiguous. Trimming pared 2 bases from V and 8 bases from J, leaving 17 bases between. The CDR3 runs 16 residues. Germline V gives CDR1 SGHKS, CDR2 YYEKEE (reference sequence). CDR3 sequence reads: CASSLGLTGGHSPLHF. CDR3 DNA: TGTGCCAGCAGCTTAGGGCTGACGGGAGGGCATTCACCCCTCCACTTT.

This clone was counted a single time. The CDR3 is CASSPLQGNYGYTF. The DNA for the CDR3 is TGTGCCAGCAGCCCTCTACAGGGAAACTATGGCTACACCTTC. This chain joins TRBV5-4 and TRBJ1-2; tentative D call: TRBD1 (6 bases). Germline CDR1 and CDR2: SGHNT and YYREEE (reference sequence). The CDR3 loop spans 14 amino acids. Trimming removed 4 bases at V and 2 bases at J, with 12 bases between. The variable domain in full, completed from reference TRBV5-4 and TRBJ1-2, reads ETGVTQSPTHLIKTRGQQVTLRCSSQSGHNTVSWYQQALGQGPQFIFQYYREEENGRGNFPPRFSGLQFPNYSSELNVNALELDDSALYLCASSPLQGNYGYTFGSGTRLTVV.

The chain carries TRBV28 and TRBJ2-7, with 7 bases identical to TRBD1. Germline V lookup: CDR1 MDHEN, CDR2 SYDVKM. The CDR3 spans 14 residues. J gave up 6 bases and V 8 bases, and 13 bases lay outside the gene matches. The CDR3 DNA is TGTGCCAGCCGGACCCAGACAGGGCGAGGCGAGCAGTACTTC. This sequence encodes CASRTQTGRGEQYF. Full variable domain (outside the CDR3, taken from reference TRBV28 and TRBJ2-7): DVKVTQSSRYLVKRTGEKVFLECVQDMDHENMFWYRQDPGLGLRLIYFSYDVKMKEKGDIPEGYSVSREKKERFSLILESASTNQTSMYLCASRTQTGRGEQYFGPGTRLTVT.